The present T cell receptor (beta chain) was sequenced within a study of T-cell reconstitution after alpha-beta-depleted transplantation in children. Study-wide results and caveats: Newly generated T cells supplied most T-cell counts and diversity one year post-transplant. Expanded clones from the graft, numbering several hundred, reportedly supplied alpha-beta T cells about two months after transplant. It was surviving recipient T cells and thymic progenitors that gave some patients high TCRbeta diversity at day 60.

The CDR3 has 15 amino acids. Per germline, CDR1 DFQATT and CDR2 SNEGSKA (reference sequence). V lost 6 bases and J lost 3; bases outside the gene matches: 8. Concerning this clonotype itself: Its antigen is not identified.

A TCRbeta library incorporating unique molecular identifiers was prepared. TCRdb called the PCR reads again in MiXCR, with one record for every CDR3 protein. The sample consists of about 980,000 distinct CDR3 sequences, roughly 29% of them appearing once. Sequenced material: PBMCs, mostly from graft donor cells, taken 360 days after TCRalphabeta/CD19-depleted stem cell transplant. The receptor comes from a boy under three years old who had a stem cell transplant for SCID, so the T cells may come from the graft donor. The chain is built from TRBV20-1 and TRBJ2-5, with TRBD1 matching 12 bases. CDR3 DNA: TGCAGTGCCAGGGGACAGGGGGCGTATAAAGAGACCCAGTACTTC. This translates into CSARGQGAYKETQYF.